What follows describes a single TCR beta chain. Antigen: not known. Template was genomic DNA; TCR beta CDR3 amplified in two multiplex PCR rounds. Gene-specific primers for each TRBV and TRBJ gene drove first-round PCR. MiXCR was run by TCRdb on the multiplex PCR reads, yielding one entry per CDR3 protein. The sample includes about 18,000 distinct CDR3 sequences, around 40% of them seen just once. This specimen comes from a study of prognosis after radiotherapy for stage I lung cancer. The germline V gene encodes CDR1 SGHRS and CDR2 YFSETQ. V was trimmed by 4 bases and J by 1 base, leaving 11 bases between them. CDR3 length: 14 residues. Study-level points and caveats: Counts of unique TCR clones fell following stereotactic body radiation therapy, median approximately 10,000 versus 7,000.

Specimen: PBMCs, collected before or after stereotactic body radiation therapy (not recorded which). This sequence originates from a donor over 45 with non-small cell lung cancer. V gene TRBV5-1 combines with J gene TRBJ1-1; perhaps TRBD1 as D (6 bases). CDR3 amino acids: CASSASTGNTEAFF. CDR3 sequence (DNA): TGCGCCAGCAGCGCGTCGACAGGGAACACTGAAGCTTTCTTT.